These T cell receptor beta chains were read from a single sample in a study of blood T cell repertoires in COVID-19. Assay used: immunoSEQ multiplex PCR; TCRdb lists only in-frame clones, some missing. In the table there are about 150,000 clones, about 72% of which are singletons. Material for sequencing was peripheral blood. Receptor source: a man aged 55 to 70 who had recovered from COVID-19. Both conserved end residues are part of each CDR3. D genes are given only for firm matches. Clone size is stated in some rows and not others, as once, few, many or a class when expanded.

TRBV24-1	TRBJ2-5	once	-	TGTGCCACCAGTGATCCCACTGCAAGAGGAAGAGAAGAGACCCAGTACTTC	CATSDPTARGREETQYF
TRBV5-1	TRBJ1-2	once	-	TGCGCCAGCAGCTTGGATGCAGGCGGGGACTATGGCTACACCTTC	CASSLDAGGDYGYTF
TRBV9	TRBJ2-2	-	-	TGTGCCAGCGAGCCCGGTAGGGGAAGTGTGAACACCGGGGAGCTGTTTTTT	CASEPGRGSVNTGELFF
TRBV30	TRBJ2-5	-	-	TGTGCCTGGAGTGGCGGGACCGCTCGAGAGACCCAGTACTTC	CAWSGGTARETQYF
TRBV5-1	TRBJ2-1	many	TRBD2	TGCGCCAGCAGCTTCGGCGGCGGACTAGCGGGACGAAATGAGCAGTTCTTC	CASSFGGGLAGRNEQFF
TRBV13	TRBJ2-3	-	-	TGTGCCAGCAGCTTATACGCGGATACGCAGTATTTT	CASSLYADTQYF
TRBV11-1	TRBJ1-1	-	-	TGTGCCAGCAGCTTTGGCCAAAGGGGCACTGAAGCTTTCTTT	CASSFGQRGTEAFF
TRBV7-2	TRBJ2-7	-	-	TGTGCCAGCAGTAGCCAGCAGGGGATGCGGGAGCAGTACTTC	CASSSQQGMREQYF
TRBV29-1	TRBJ2-7	-	-	TGCAGCGCCTTGGGCCACGACGAGCAGTACTTC	CSALGHDEQYF
TRBV6-1	TRBJ1-5	-	-	TGTGCCAGCAGTGAACAGGGTGACCAGCCCCAGCATTTT	CASSEQGDQPQHF
TRBV19	TRBJ2-2	-	-	TGTGCCAGTAGTACCGGGACCGGGGAGCTGTTTTTT	CASSTGTGELFF
TRBV6-6	TRBJ1-2	-	-	TGTGCCAGCAGTGTGACAGGAAACAACTATGGCTACACCTTC	CASSVTGNNYGYTF
TRBV11-1	TRBJ2-5	-	-	TGTGCCAGCAGCTTATCCCAGTTTACGCAAGAGACCCAGTACTTC	CASSLSQFTQETQYF
TRBV28	TRBJ2-7	-	-	TGTGCCAGCAGGATGACAGTCCCCTACGAGCAGTACTTC	CASRMTVPYEQYF
TRBV29-1	TRBJ2-3	few	TRBD2	TGCCTAGCTAGCGGGAACACAGATACGCAGTATTTT	CLASGNTDTQYF
TRBV10-3	TRBJ2-7	few	-	TGTGCCATCAGTCAGGGTCGGAGCACCTACGAGCAGTACTTC	CAISQGRSTYEQYF
TRBV19	TRBJ2-1	-	-	TGTGCCAGTAGCCCAAACATTGGCCCTTACAATGAGCAGTTCTTC	CASSPNIGPYNEQFF
TRBV24-1	TRBJ2-1	-	-	TGTGCCACCAGTGATTTAAACAGGGATATGTTCTTC	CATSDLNRDMFF
TRBV5-1	TRBJ2-2	-	-	TGCGCCAGCAGCTCGTCGAACACCGGGGAGCTGTTTTTT	CASSSSNTGELFF
TRBV5-1	TRBJ2-3	-	-	TGCGCCAGCAGCTTGGCCCCGTTGGGTGGTAGCTCAGATACGCAGTATTTT	CASSLAPLGGSSDTQYF
TRBV2	TRBJ2-5	once	TRBD2	TGTGCCAGCAGTGAAGGACTAGCGGGGGGCCAAGAGACCCAGTACTTC	CASSEGLAGGQETQYF
TRBV15	TRBJ2-1	-	-	TGTGCCACCAGCAGAGATCTTTCGGCCGGAGGGAATGAGCAGTTCTTC	CATSRDLSAGGNEQFF
TRBV9	TRBJ2-3	-	TRBD2	TGTGCCAGCAGCGTCGGTCGAGCGGGAGCAGATACGCAGTATTTT	CASSVGRAGADTQYF
TRBV19	TRBJ2-6	-	-	TGTGCCAGTAGTATTGGGAGTACTGGGGCCAACGTCCTGACTTTC	CASSIGSTGANVLTF
TRBV7-9	TRBJ1-1	-	-	TGTGCCAGCAGCTCCCCGGTTCATAACACTGAAGCTTTCTTT	CASSSPVHNTEAFF
TRBV28	TRBJ1-5	-	-	TGTGCCAGCTCCGGGAGCAATCAGCCCCAGCATTTT	CASSGSNQPQHF
TRBV9	TRBJ2-7	once	TRBD2	TGTGCCAGCAGCGTAGGTAAGCGGGAGGGCCACGAGCAGTACTTC	CASSVGKREGHEQYF
TRBV11-2	TRBJ1-1	-	TRBD1	TGTGCCAGCAGCCCGTGGACAGGGTCAGCCGAAGCTTTCTTT	CASSPWTGSAEAFF
TRBV4-1	TRBJ1-2	-	TRBD1	TGCGCCAGCAGCCGCCCGGGACAGGGCCTCTATGGCTACACCTTC	CASSRPGQGLYGYTF
TRBV15	TRBJ1-2	-	TRBD1	TGTGCCACCAGCAGGGACAGGGGGCGAGATTTTGAGGATGGCTACACCTTC	CATSRDRGRDFEDGYTF
TRBV6-1	TRBJ1-1	many	-	TGTGCCAGCAGTGAACTCGCGGCAGAGGCTTTCTTT	CASSELAAEAFF
TRBV3-1/TRBV3-2	TRBJ1-2	-	TRBD1	TGTGCCAGCAGCCCAACAGGGGCTGGCTATGGCTACACCTTC	CASSPTGAGYGYTF
TRBV3-1/TRBV3-2	TRBJ1-2	-	-	TGTGCCAGCAGCCAAGTCACGTCAGGGGTCTTGGTCCGGTATGGCTACACCTTC	CASSQVTSGVLVRYGYTF
TRBV6-5	TRBJ1-6	-	TRBD1	TGTGCCAGCAGTTACGGGACAGAAAATTCACCCCTCCACTTT	CASSYGTENSPLHF
TRBV7-9	TRBJ1-4	few	-	TGTGCCAGCAGCCAGACCACGCAGGGTCCTGAAAAACTGTTTTTT	CASSQTTQGPEKLFF
TRBV29-1	TRBJ1-6	-	TRBD1	TGCAGCGTTGGGGACAGGGCGGGATCACCCCTCCACTTT	CSVGDRAGSPLHF
TRBV29-1	TRBJ2-5	-	-	TGCAGCCACCAATCGCGGCAGGGGCAAGAGACCCAGTACTTC	CSHQSRQGQETQYF
TRBV29-1	TRBJ1-2	-	TRBD1	TGCAGCGTCGGAAGGGACAGGGATGATGGCTACACCTTC	CSVGRDRDDGYTF
TRBV11-3	TRBJ2-5	few	TRBD1	TGTGCCAGCAGCTTAGCCTCCGGGACAGGGGAAGAGACCCAGTACTTC	CASSLASGTGEETQYF
TRBV28	TRBJ1-1	-	TRBD1	TGTGCCAGCAGTCCCATCGGGACAGGGGGCGGTCGGGGCACTGAAGCTTTCTTT	CASSPIGTGGGRGTEAFF
TRBV27	TRBJ2-3	-	-	TGTGCCAGCAGTTTACCCCCCGGGACAGTCGGGACTAGTCCCCCAGATACGCAGTATTTT	CASSLPPGTVGTSPPDTQYF
TRBV19	TRBJ1-1	once	-	TGTGCCAGTAGTATTCCGGACGGGATCACTGAAGCTTTCTTT	CASSIPDGITEAFF
TRBV13	TRBJ1-1	-	-	TGTGCCAGCAGCTTCAGGCCTGGGACTGAAGCTTTCTTT	CASSFRPGTEAFF
TRBV28	TRBJ2-7	-	TRBD1	TGTGCCAGCAGACGTTTTTACCCCACAGGGGGCGAGCAGTACTTC	CASRRFYPTGGEQYF
TRBV4-2	TRBJ1-4	-	-	TGTGCCAGCAGCCAAGAACGGGGTGGAGAAAAACTGTTTTTT	CASSQERGGEKLFF
TRBV3-1/TRBV3-2	TRBJ1-4	-	-	TGTGCCAGCAGCCCCGGGGGAGGTAGTAATGAAAAACTGTTTTTT	CASSPGGGSNEKLFF
TRBV30	TRBJ2-7	once	-	TGTGCCTGGAGTACGAGGGGAGGGGGTTTCTACGAGCAGTACTTC	CAWSTRGGGFYEQYF
TRBV7-9	TRBJ2-5	once	TRBD2	TGTGCCAGCAGCTTAGCCACCGGGACTAGCGGGAGTGTCGAGACCCAGTACTTC	CASSLATGTSGSVETQYF
TRBV18	TRBJ2-7	-	TRBD1	TGTGCCAGCTCACCAGACGGACAGGGACTTCACGAGCAGTACTTC	CASSPDGQGLHEQYF
TRBV29-1	TRBJ2-3	-	-	TGCAGCGTTGATCCGTGGGAGGAGACCGATTTT	CSVDPWEETDF
TRBV10-1	TRBJ2-1	-	TRBD2	TGCGCCAGCAGTGAGAAAACCGGGACTAGCGGATACAATGAGCAGTTCTTC	CASSEKTGTSGYNEQFF
TRBV21-1	TRBJ2-7	few	-	TGTGCCAGCAGCCTCTTGTACTTC	CASSLLYF
TRBV6-5	TRBJ1-1	once	TRBD1	TGTGCCAGCAGTAGTAGGACAGGGAAAAGCACTGAAGCTTTCTTT	CASSSRTGKSTEAFF
TRBV5-6	TRBJ2-5	-	TRBD1	TGTGCCAGCAGCTTGGTAAGGGGGCTCTCCGGAGAGACCCAGTACTTC	CASSLVRGLSGETQYF
TRBV19	TRBJ1-3	-	-	TGTGCCAGTAGTCCTGAGTCTGGAAACACCATATATTTT	CASSPESGNTIYF